What follows is one T cell receptor (beta chain) and its context. Antigen specificity is unknown. This specimen belongs to a study of cytomegalovirus exposure and HLA in healthy donors. The donors (healthy individuals) were bone marrow donors. PCR involved 60 Vbeta and 13 Jbeta primers. Sequencing used immunoSEQ multiplex PCR; TCRdb keeps in-frame clones, though not all of them. The table has tens of thousands of clones, approximately 71% seen once; the top ten hold roughly 2.2%. General study findings and limits: Several V segments, TRBV6-2 and TRBV6-3 among them, could not be told apart and were dropped. Altogether, 150 to 200 TCR beta chains were recorded as cytomegalovirus-associated. Later analysis placed DRB1 highest and HLA-C lowest in TCR association rates, which differed by HLA locus.

V lost 5 bases and J lost 1, with 11 bases in between. The germline gives CDR1 MNHNY, CDR2 SVGAGI (reference sequence). This CDR3 region has 14 residues. Material: PBMCs. The genes are TRBV6-6 and TRBJ1-1; D is unresolved. The sequence was obtained from a man in his forties in good health and CMV-seronegative. CDR3 loop: CASSPTGANTEAFF. The CDR3 DNA follows: TGTGCCAGCAGTCCCACGGGAGCGAACACTGAAGCTTTCTTT.